The sequence of this TCR beta chain was determined in a study of radiotherapy plus CTLA-4 blockade in lung cancer. Study summary: The study recorded objective responses in less than 20% of patients and disease control in 25% to 35%. Overall study results and limits: After radiotherapy and ipilimumab, tumor-derived clones expanded in peripheral blood.

The table came from immunoSEQ multiplex PCR; TCRdb's copy has only in-frame clones and leaves some out. The sample holds 35,000 to 55,000 clones; approximately 80% are singletons and the top ten take under 3%. The J segment lost 7 bases and the V segment lost 5 bases, leaving 11 bases of the junction unmatched. The CDR3 loop spans 17 amino acids. Germline CDR1 SNHLY, CDR2 FYNNEI. In its sample, this clone was seen once. What it binds is unknown. The sequences come from peripheral blood, collected from a patient treated with radiotherapy plus ipilimumab. The chain links TRBV2 to TRBJ2-2, with TRBD2 matching over 12 bases. The clonotype was recovered from a human donor with non-small cell lung cancer whose response to radiotherapy plus ipilimumab could not be evaluated. The CDR3 DNA follows: TGTGCCAGCAGTTCCACGACTAGCGGGGGATATAACGGGGAGCTGTTTTTT. This encodes CASSSTTSGGYNGELFF.